The 8 T cell receptor beta chains below come from one sample, sequenced in a study of Tregs in tolerant kidney transplant recipients. Recipients received nonmyeloablative bone marrow transplants from related graft donors, with transient mixed chimerism. TCRdb's table, derived via immunoSEQ multiplex PCR, lists solely in-frame clones and lacks some. The data show some 50,000 clones, around nine tenths seen once. Sequenced material: CD8+ T cells from blood (PBMCs), taken 12 months after the transplant. These TCRs come from a human patient who received a combined kidney and bone marrow transplant. Some T cells here may be from the graft donor.

This clone was seen only once. This chain joins TRBV4-1 and TRBJ2-2, with D hard to call. This CDR3 is 15 amino acids long. Germline V gene sequence: CDR1 MGHRA, CDR2 YSYEKL. V was pared by 4 bases and J by 4 bases, with 13 bases between. CDR3 sequence reads: CASSPSTSLTGELFF. The CDR3 DNA sequence: TGCGCCAGCAGCCCCTCGACATCGCTCACCGGGGAGCTGTTTTTT.

The V and J genes are TRBV7-9 and TRBJ2-7; weak D call: TRBD2 (6 bases). This CDR3 is 13 amino acids long. The V gene's germline CDR1 is SEHNR and CDR2 FQNEAQ (reference sequence). Deletions cut 8 bases from V and 0 bases from J, with 11 bases between. The CDR3 bases are TGTGCCAGCGCACCGGGGGTCTCCTACGAGCAGTACTTC. Residues: CASAPGVSYEQYF.

The chain combines TRBV6-5 with TRBJ2-7; 12 bases align to TRBD2. The ends lost 4 bases at V and 3 bases at J; junction bases unmatched: 4. The CDR3 is 15 amino acids. CDR1 MNHEY and CDR2 SVGAGI come from the germline V gene. As DNA, the CDR3 is TGTGCCAGCAGTTCTCGGACTAGCGGGGTCTACGAGCAGTACTTC. Residues: CASSSRTSGVYEQYF.

Regarding this clone: A junction end diverges from the germline sequence, so it may reflect a read error. J is TRBJ2-5 and V is TRBV28; 9 bases line up with TRBD2. Germline V lookup: CDR1 MDHEN, CDR2 SYDVKM. This CDR3 has 15 amino acids. DNA for the CDR3: TGTGCCAGCGGTTTAGGAGCGGGGGGCCAAGAGACCCAGTACTTC. Amino acids: CASGLGAGGQETQYF.

On this clone: Other DNA sequences in this specimen translate into the identical CDR3. This rearrangement joins TRBV14 to TRBJ1-2; no reliable D call. Germline V lookup: CDR1 SGHDN, CDR2 FVKESK. The ends were cut back, 1 base at V and 4 bases at J, with 7 bases in the middle. The CDR3 runs to 13 residues. The CDR3 coding sequence is TGTGCCAGCAGCCAAGCAGGAATCTATGGCTACACCTTC. Protein sequence: CASSQAGIYGYTF.

The CDR3 sequence is CASSRPGQGFAKNIQYF. CDR3 nucleotides: TGTGCCAGCTCACGACCGGGACAGGGGTTTGCCAAAAACATTCAGTACTTC. This sequence joins TRBV18 and TRBJ2-4; 10 nucleotides line up with TRBD1. CDR1 KGHSH and CDR2 LQKENI come from the germline V gene. J gave up 1 base and V 4 bases, and 7 bases lay outside the gene matches. The CDR3 contains 17 residues.

J is TRBJ2-3 and V is TRBV19; maybe TRBD1 (6 bases). CDR3 length equals 13 residues. V was clipped by 3 bases and J by 5 bases, with 9 bases between them. CDR1 is LNHDA and CDR2 is SQIVND in the germline V gene (reference sequence). The CDR3 here is CASSMWTVDTQYF. Written as DNA, the CDR3 is TGTGCCAGTAGTATGTGGACAGTAGATACGCAGTATTTT.

This clone was counted a few times. The chain combines TRBV6-6 with TRBJ2-7; tentative D call: TRBD1 (6 bases). The CDR3 spans 14 residues. Germline V CDR1 and CDR2: MNHNY, SVGAGI (reference sequence). The V end lost 6 bases, the J end lost 0 bases, and 12 bases lay between the germline ends. CDR3 bases: TGTGCCAGCAGCCAACAGGGATCCTCCTACGAGCAGTACTTC. It codes for CASSQQGSSYEQYF.